The next 27 T cell receptor beta chains were all read from a single sample in a study of shared clonotypes between healthy human individuals. The table came from immunoSEQ multiplex PCR; TCRdb's copy has only in-frame clones and leaves some out. The sample has some 200,000 clones; 60% to 70% are singletons. Sequenced input: memory CD4+ T cells sorted from blood. The subset denotes: CD45RA-negative fraction. These receptors were collected from a man younger than 45 in good health.

This clone turned up a few times. The chain joins TRBV9 to TRBJ2-7, with D possibly TRBD1 on 6 matching bases. Trimming took off 4 bases at V and 4 bases at J, with 15 bases between the two ends. CDR1 is SGDLS and CDR2 is YYNGEE in the germline V gene. The CDR3 loop spans 14 amino acids. The CDR3 loop is CASSPRQDRYEQYF. The CDR3 nucleotides read TGTGCCAGCAGCCCCCGACAGGACCGATACGAGCAGTACTTC.

V and J are TRBV9 and TRBJ2-1; 9 bases agree with TRBD2. Trimming took 4 bases from V and 0 from J; bases not matched to a gene: 8. CDR1 is SGDLS and CDR2 is YYNGEE in the germline V gene. There are 17 residues in the CDR3. The CDR3 DNA reads as TGTGCCAGCAGCCGTGATGGCGGGAGGGCCTCCTACAATGAGCAGTTCTTC. It specifies CASSRDGGRASYNEQFF.

The V and J genes are TRBV5-1 and TRBJ2-7; 10 bases align to TRBD2. The germline CDR1 and CDR2 sequences are SGHRS and YFSETQ. The CDR3 runs to 15 residues. Unmatched junction bases numbered 5, after V lost 3 bases and J lost 2 bases. CDR3 nucleotide sequence: TGCGCCAGCAGCTCCTTAGCGGGAGGAACCTACGAGCAGTACTTC. Translated: CASSSLAGGTYEQYF.

With respect to this clone: The sample contains more than one DNA sequence encoding this CDR3. This rearrangement joins TRBV29-1 to TRBJ2-5; a weak D match, TRBD1 (6 bases). This CDR3 contains 13 residues. V gave up 2 bases and J gave up 5 bases, with 12 bases separating them. CDR1 and CDR2 (germline): SQVTM, ANQGSEA. The CDR3 DNA is TGCAGCGTTGAAAGGCAGGGGCGGGAGACCCAGTACTTC. Translated, it gives CSVERQGRETQYF.

The J gene is TRBJ1-5, the V gene TRBV2; no definite D call. This CDR3 comprises 13 residues. Germline-derived CDR1 and CDR2 are SNHLY and FYNNEI. V was clipped by 6 bases and J by 9 bases, with 15 bases between them. The DNA for the CDR3 is TGTGCCAGCAGCGAATTTCTCAGGCTGCCCCAGCATTTT. Translation gives CASSEFLRLPQHF.

This chain links TRBV29-1 with TRBJ2-4; D ambiguous. The CDR3 length is 11 residues. Per the germline V gene, CDR1 is SQVTM and CDR2 is ANQGSEA. The ends were cut back, 4 bases at V and 5 bases at J, with 6 bases in the middle. The CDR3 coding sequence is TGCAGCGTTGGCCTCCAAAACATTCAGTACTTC. Its protein is CSVGLQNIQYF.

V is TRBV15 and J is TRBJ2-1, with D hard to call. This CDR3 has 17 amino acids. Deletions cut 3 bases from V and 8 bases from J, with 23 bases between. Germline CDR1 reads LNHNV; CDR2 reads YYDKDF (reference sequence). For the CDR3, the DNA is TGTGCCACCAGCAGGTCTCCCGGGCCGAACCTCCCACATGAGCAGTTCTTC. It yields the protein CATSRSPGPNLPHEQFF.

The J gene is TRBJ2-1, the V gene TRBV28; no clear D gene. Germline CDR1 and CDR2: MDHEN and SYDVKM. V dropped 1 base and J dropped 7 bases, with 8 bases sitting between them. The CDR3 totals 13 residues. This CDR3 is CASSLSSPNEQFF. Written as DNA, the CDR3 is TGTGCCAGCAGTTTATCAAGCCCAAATGAGCAGTTCTTC.

The chain is built from TRBV11-2 and TRBJ1-4, with 9 bases lining up with TRBD1. The CDR3 extends over 17 amino acids. Unmatched junction bases numbered 11, after V lost 1 base and J lost 8 bases. Germline V gives CDR1 SGHAT, CDR2 FQNNGV. The CDR3 loop is CASSLGATGGAYEKLFF. DNA of the CDR3: TGTGCCAGCAGCTTAGGTGCAACAGGGGGCGCGTACGAAAAACTGTTTTTT.

This clone has ten or more counts. The chain is built from TRBV29-1 and TRBJ2-1; TRBD2 aligns across 9 bases. The length of the CDR3 is 14 residues. CDR1 is SQVTM, CDR2 ANQGSEA, per germline. The V gene end was trimmed by 7 bases and the J gene end by 4 bases; junction bases not matched to a gene: 8. CDR3 loop: CSAGLAGHYNEQFF. The CDR3 nucleotides are TGCAGCGCGGGACTAGCAGGCCATTACAATGAGCAGTTCTTC.

The chain is built from TRBV5-4 and TRBJ2-4, with TRBD2 matching 10 bases. The V gene's germline CDR1 is SGHNT and CDR2 YYREEE (reference sequence). The CDR3 has 16 residues. J was trimmed by 3 bases and V by 5 bases; bases with no gene match: 8. CDR3 nucleotides: TGTGCCAGCAGTCCTAGCGGGAGTTCCGGCAAAAACATTCAGTACTTC. Translating gives CASSPSGSSGKNIQYF.

The V call is TRBV6-5, the J call TRBJ1-1; TRBD1 matches 9 bases. V shed 7 bases, J shed 7 bases, and the junction held 10 bases outside the gene matches. This CDR3 comprises 14 residues. Germline CDR1 reads MNHEY; CDR2 reads SVGAGI. CDR3 nucleotides: TGTGCCAGCATTCAAAACAGGGGGCGAGGTGAAGCTTTCTTT. Amino acids: CASIQNRGRGEAFF.

The CDR3 bases are TGTGCCAGCAGCCCGACCGTGGCGGGCGAGCAGTACTTC. Translated, it gives CASSPTVAGEQYF. This chain links TRBV11-3 with TRBJ2-7; a weak D match, TRBD2 (5 bases). The CDR3 runs to 13 residues. Germline lookup yields CDR1 SGHNT and CDR2 YENEEA. The V end was cut by 5 bases, the J end by 6 bases, with 14 bases between.

This chain uses TRBV15 with TRBJ2-6; tentatively, D is TRBD2 (7 bases). This CDR3 spans 17 amino acids. Germline lookup yields CDR1 LNHNV and CDR2 YYDKDF (reference sequence). With 5 bases removed from V and 2 bases from J, the gap between germline ends came to 16 bases. CDR3 nucleotides: TGTGCCACCAGCCCGAGGGGGGGGCCCGCTGGGGCCAACGTCCTGACTTTC. Amino acid sequence: CATSPRGGPAGANVLTF.

V usage is TRBV7-9 and J usage is TRBJ2-5; the D gene could be TRBD1 or TRBD2 (5 bases each). Germline V gene lookup returns CDR1 SEHNR and CDR2 FQNEAQ (reference sequence). V lost 0 bases to trimming and J lost 2 bases, with 16 bases between them. This CDR3 is 17 amino acids long. CDR3: CASSLAGATYLQETQYF. CDR3 coding DNA: TGTGCCAGCAGCTTAGCCGGGGCCACATACCTACAAGAGACCCAGTACTTC.

In this sample, this clone turned up a few times. The chain links TRBV7-9 to TRBJ1-5; perhaps TRBD1 as D (6 bases). V was cut by 6 bases and J by 5 bases, with 11 bases left in between. CDR3 length: 13 residues. The V gene's germline CDR1 is SEHNR and CDR2 FQNEAQ (reference sequence). The CDR3 protein is CASSGGADQPQHF. CDR3 bases: TGTGCCAGCAGTGGGGGGGCCGATCAGCCCCAGCATTTT.

V usage is TRBV19 and J usage is TRBJ2-1, with 8 bases that match TRBD2. The J segment lost 0 bases and the V segment lost 3 bases, leaving 16 bases of the junction unmatched. This CDR3 has 20 residues. Germline V gene data show CDR1 as LNHDA and CDR2 as SQIVND (reference sequence). The CDR3 nucleotides read TGTGCCAGTAGTATGTTTCTCTTCGCTAGCGGGTTGAGCTCCTACAATGAGCAGTTCTTC. Translating gives CASSMFLFASGLSSYNEQFF. Full variable domain (remainder filled in from reference TRBV19 and TRBJ2-1): DGGITQSPKYLFRKEGQNVTLSCEQNLNHDAMYWYRQDPGQGLRLIYYSQIVNDFQKGDIAEGYSVSREKKESFPLTVTSAQKNPTAFYLCASSMFLFASGLSSYNEQFFGPGTRLTVL.

The chain uses TRBV2 and TRBJ1-4; a possible D gene is TRBD1 (5 bases). The V and J ends lost 6 bases and 4 bases respectively, with 12 bases between them. CDR3 length: 14 residues. The V gene's germline CDR1 is SNHLY and CDR2 FYNNEI. CDR3 nucleotides: TGTGCCAGCAGCCGGACACAACTTAATGAAAAACTGTTTTTT. Translation: CASSRTQLNEKLFF.

This clone was recorded a few times. The rearrangement joins TRBV5-1 to TRBJ2-3; D possibly corresponds to TRBD1 (6 bases). The CDR3 totals 13 residues. V lost 4 bases to trimming and J lost 5 bases, with 11 bases between them. Germline CDR1 is SGHRS and CDR2 is YFSETQ. CDR3 residues: CASSRETGDTQYF. The CDR3 nucleotides read TGCGCCAGCAGCAGGGAGACAGGAGATACGCAGTATTTT.

This chain links TRBV10-3 with TRBJ2-7; 7 nucleotides align to TRBD2. Germline-derived CDR1 and CDR2 are ENHRY and SYGVKD. This CDR3 is built from 13 residues. The V and J ends lost 10 bases and 6 bases, in that order; junction bases with no gene match: 12. This chain's CDR3 is CATEGGRFGEQYF. The CDR3 bases are TGTGCCACCGAGGGCGGGAGATTTGGCGAGCAGTACTTC.

V usage is TRBV7-6 and J usage is TRBJ2-1; TRBD1 agrees at 11 bases. Germline loops: CDR1 SGHVS, CDR2 FNYEAQ. The CDR3 consists of 15 residues. Trimming at V came to 5 bases and at J to 6 bases, leaving 6 bases not matched to a gene. The CDR3 sequence: CASSIGQGASNEQFF. In nucleotides, the CDR3 is TGTGCCAGCAGCATTGGACAGGGGGCCAGCAATGAGCAGTTCTTC.

In its sample, this clone was seen a few times. The chain uses TRBV19 and TRBJ2-1; unclear D gene. The CDR3 has 11 residues. The germline CDR1 and CDR2 sequences are LNHDA and SQIVND (reference sequence). The V gene lost 6 bases and the J gene lost 5 bases, with 5 bases spanning the gap. In DNA, the CDR3 is TGTGCCAGTAGCCCCCACAATGAGCAGTTCTTC. Its translation: CASSPHNEQFF.

This chain links TRBV28 with TRBJ2-1, with 13 bases aligning to TRBD2. This CDR3 has 15 amino acids. CDR1 is MDHEN and CDR2 is SYDVKM in the germline V gene. V was clipped by 5 bases and J by 5 bases; unmatched bases: 3. The DNA for the CDR3 is TGTGCCAGCAGTCCCGGGACTAGCGGGAACAATGAGCAGTTCTTC. It codes for CASSPGTSGNNEQFF.

The chain is built from TRBV15 and TRBJ2-3; no clear D gene. This CDR3 is 16 amino acids long. CDR1 is LNHNV, CDR2 YYDKDF, per germline (reference sequence). V lost 1 base and J 1 base, leaving 12 bases between the germline ends. The DNA of the CDR3 is TGTGCCACCAGCAGAGCCGACCTCCAGGGCACAGATACGCAGTATTTT. This translates into CATSRADLQGTDTQYF.

The rearrangement uses TRBV28 and TRBJ1-1; 7 bases are shared with TRBD1. The germline CDR1 and CDR2 sequences are MDHEN and SYDVKM. The CDR3 has 14 amino acids. V was pared by 8 bases and J by 0 bases, with 6 bases of the junction left unmatched. In DNA, the CDR3 is TGTGCCAGCGGAGAGACAGGGCTGAACACTGAAGCTTTCTTT. Protein product: CASGETGLNTEAFF.

This chain connects TRBV2 to TRBJ1-5; 7 bases agree with TRBD1. The V gene's germline CDR1 is SNHLY and CDR2 FYNNEI. The CDR3 sequence is 15 residues long. The V gene end was trimmed by 4 bases and the J gene end by 5 bases; junction bases not matched to a gene: 8. The CDR3 sequence: CASSGVGQWDQPQHF. The CDR3 bases are TGTGCCAGCAGTGGGGTGGGACAGTGGGATCAGCCCCAGCATTTT.

This clone was recorded many times. This sequence joins TRBV2 and TRBJ2-5; TRBD1 matches 9 bases. V lost 8 bases, J lost 4 bases, and 8 bases stayed unmatched. Germline-derived CDR1 and CDR2 are SNHLY and FYNNEI. The CDR3 spans 14 residues. The CDR3 region is CASHRQGGVETQYF. The CDR3 region has the DNA TGTGCCAGCCATAGACAGGGGGGGGTAGAGACCCAGTACTTC.